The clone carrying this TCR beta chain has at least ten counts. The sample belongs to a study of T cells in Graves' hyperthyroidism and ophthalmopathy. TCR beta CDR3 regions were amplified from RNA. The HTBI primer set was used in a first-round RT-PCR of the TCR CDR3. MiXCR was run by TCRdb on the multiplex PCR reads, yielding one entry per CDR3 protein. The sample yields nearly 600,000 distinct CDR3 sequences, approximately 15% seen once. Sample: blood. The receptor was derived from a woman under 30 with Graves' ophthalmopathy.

The CDR3 coding sequence is TGTGCCAGCAGTTACAGGAGATTGAGCTCCTACAATGAGCAGTTCTTC. Its protein product is CASSYRRLSSYNEQFF. J is TRBJ2-1 and V is TRBV2; D may be TRBD1 (5 bases). The CDR3 length is 16 residues. Trimming shortened V by 5 bases and J by 0 bases, and 14 bases separated the two germline ends. Germline values: CDR1 SNHLY, CDR2 FYNNEI.